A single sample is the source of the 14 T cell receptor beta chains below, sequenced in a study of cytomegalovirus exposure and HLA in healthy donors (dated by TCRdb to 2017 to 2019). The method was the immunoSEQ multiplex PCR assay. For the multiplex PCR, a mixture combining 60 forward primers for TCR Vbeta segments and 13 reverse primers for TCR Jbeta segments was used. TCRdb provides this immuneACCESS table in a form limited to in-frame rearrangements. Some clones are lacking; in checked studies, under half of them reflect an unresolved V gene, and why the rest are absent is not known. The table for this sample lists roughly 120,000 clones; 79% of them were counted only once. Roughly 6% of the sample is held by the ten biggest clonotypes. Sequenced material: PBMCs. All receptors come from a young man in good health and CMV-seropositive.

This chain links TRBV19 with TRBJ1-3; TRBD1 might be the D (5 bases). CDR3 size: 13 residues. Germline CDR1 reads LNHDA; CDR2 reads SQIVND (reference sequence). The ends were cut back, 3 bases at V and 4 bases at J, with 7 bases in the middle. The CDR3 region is CASSMGLGNTIYF. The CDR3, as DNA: TGTGCCAGTAGTATGGGGCTCGGAAACACCATATATTTT.

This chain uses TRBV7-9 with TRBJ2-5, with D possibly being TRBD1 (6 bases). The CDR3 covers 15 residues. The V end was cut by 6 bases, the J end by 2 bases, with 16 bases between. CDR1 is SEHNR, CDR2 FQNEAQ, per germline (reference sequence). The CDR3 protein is CASSTGRTAQETQYF. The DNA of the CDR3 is TGTGCCAGCAGTACTGGTCGGACAGCACAAGAGACCCAGTACTTC.

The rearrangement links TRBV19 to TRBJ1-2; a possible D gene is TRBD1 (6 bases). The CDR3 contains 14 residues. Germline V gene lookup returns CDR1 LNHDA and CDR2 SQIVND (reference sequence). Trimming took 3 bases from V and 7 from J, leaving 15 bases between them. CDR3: CASSIRTEGFGYTF. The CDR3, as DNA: TGTGCCAGTAGTATTAGGACAGAAGGGTTTGGCTACACCTTC. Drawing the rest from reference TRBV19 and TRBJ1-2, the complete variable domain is DGGITQSPKYLFRKEGQNVTLSCEQNLNHDAMYWYRQDPGQGLRLIYYSQIVNDFQKGDIAEGYSVSREKKESFPLTVTSAQKNPTAFYLCASSIRTEGFGYTFGSGTRLTVV.

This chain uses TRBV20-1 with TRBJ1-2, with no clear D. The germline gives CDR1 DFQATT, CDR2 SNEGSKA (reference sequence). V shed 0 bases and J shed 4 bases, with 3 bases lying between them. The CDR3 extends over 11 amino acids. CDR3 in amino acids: CSARDIYGYTF. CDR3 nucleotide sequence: TGCAGTGCTAGAGACATCTATGGCTACACCTTC.

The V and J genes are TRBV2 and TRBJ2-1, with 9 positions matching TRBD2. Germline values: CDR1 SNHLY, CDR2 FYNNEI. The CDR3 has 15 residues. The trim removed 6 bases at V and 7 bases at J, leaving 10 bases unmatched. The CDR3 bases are TGTGCCAGCAGGACGGACAGAAGCGGGGGGAATGAGCAGTTCTTC. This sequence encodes CASRTDRSGGNEQFF.

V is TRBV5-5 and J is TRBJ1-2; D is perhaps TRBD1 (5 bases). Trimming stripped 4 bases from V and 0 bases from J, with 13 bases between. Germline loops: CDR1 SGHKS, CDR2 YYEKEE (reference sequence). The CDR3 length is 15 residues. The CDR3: CASSIGQLPNYGYTF. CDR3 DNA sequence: TGTGCCAGCAGCATCGGACAACTACCTAACTATGGCTACACCTTC.

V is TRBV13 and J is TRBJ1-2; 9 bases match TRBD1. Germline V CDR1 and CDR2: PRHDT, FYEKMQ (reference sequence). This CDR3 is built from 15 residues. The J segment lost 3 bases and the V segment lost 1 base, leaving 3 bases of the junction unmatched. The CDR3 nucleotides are TGTGCCAGCAGCTTAGAGGACAGGGGATACTATGGCTACACCTTC. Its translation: CASSLEDRGYYGYTF. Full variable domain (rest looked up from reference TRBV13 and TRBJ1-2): AAGVIQSPRHLIKEKRETATLKCYPIPRHDTVYWYQQGPGQDPQFLISFYEKMQSDKGSIPDRFSAQQFSDYHSELNMSSLELGDSALYFCASSLEDRGYYGYTFGSGTRLTVV.

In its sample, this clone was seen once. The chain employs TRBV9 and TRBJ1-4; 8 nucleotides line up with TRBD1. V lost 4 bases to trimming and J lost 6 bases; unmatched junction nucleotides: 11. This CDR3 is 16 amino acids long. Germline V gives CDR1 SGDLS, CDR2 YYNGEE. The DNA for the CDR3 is TGTGCCAGCAGCTTATCCACAGGGGGGGTGGATGAAAAACTGTTTTTT. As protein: CASSLSTGGVDEKLFF.

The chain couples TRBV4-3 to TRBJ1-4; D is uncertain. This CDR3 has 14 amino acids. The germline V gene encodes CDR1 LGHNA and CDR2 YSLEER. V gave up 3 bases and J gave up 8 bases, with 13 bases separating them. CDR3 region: CASSQSRTGEKLFF. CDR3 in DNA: TGCGCCAGCAGCCAGTCGAGGACGGGGGAAAAACTGTTTTTT.

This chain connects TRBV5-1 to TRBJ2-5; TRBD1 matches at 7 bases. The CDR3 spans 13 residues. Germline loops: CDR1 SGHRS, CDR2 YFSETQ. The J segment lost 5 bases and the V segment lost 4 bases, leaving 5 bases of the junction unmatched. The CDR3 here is CASSADRVETQYF. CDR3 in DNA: TGCGCCAGCAGCGCCGACAGGGTGGAGACCCAGTACTTC.

The CDR3: CASSERGGKTYEQYF. The CDR3 nucleotides are TGTGCCAGCAGTGAAAGGGGAGGGAAGACCTACGAGCAGTACTTC. The J gene is TRBJ2-7, the V gene TRBV25-1; 7 nucleotides match TRBD2. Germline V gene lookup returns CDR1 MGHDK and CDR2 SYGVNS. The length of the CDR3 is 15 residues. V lost 2 bases and J lost 2; bases outside the gene matches: 6.

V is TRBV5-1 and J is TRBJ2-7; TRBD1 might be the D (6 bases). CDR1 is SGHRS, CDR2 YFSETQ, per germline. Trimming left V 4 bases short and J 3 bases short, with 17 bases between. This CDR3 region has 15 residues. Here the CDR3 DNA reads TGCGCCAGCAGCGCCAGTCGGGACATCAGCTACGAGCAGTACTTC. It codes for CASSASRDISYEQYF.

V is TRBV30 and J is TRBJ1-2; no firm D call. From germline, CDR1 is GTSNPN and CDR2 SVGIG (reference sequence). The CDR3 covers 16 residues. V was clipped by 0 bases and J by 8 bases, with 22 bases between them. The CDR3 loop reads CAWSVPRRENYGGYTF. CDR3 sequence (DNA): TGTGCCTGGAGTGTACCGAGGCGTGAAAACTATGGCGGCTACACCTTC. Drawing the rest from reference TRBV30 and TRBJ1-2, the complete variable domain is SQTIHQWPATLVQPVGSPLSLECTVEGTSNPNLYWYRQAAGRGLQLLFYSVGIGQISSEVPQNLSASRPQDRQFILSSKKLLLSDSGFYLCAWSVPRRENYGGYTFGSGTRLTVV.

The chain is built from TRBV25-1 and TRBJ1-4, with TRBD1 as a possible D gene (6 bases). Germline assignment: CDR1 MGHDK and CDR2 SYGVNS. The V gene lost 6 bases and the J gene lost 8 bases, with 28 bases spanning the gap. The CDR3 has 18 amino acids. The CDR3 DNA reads TGTGCCAGCAGCCCCTCAACGGCGGACAGAGGGTGGAGGGAAAAACTGTTTTTT. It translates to CASSPSTADRGWREKLFF.